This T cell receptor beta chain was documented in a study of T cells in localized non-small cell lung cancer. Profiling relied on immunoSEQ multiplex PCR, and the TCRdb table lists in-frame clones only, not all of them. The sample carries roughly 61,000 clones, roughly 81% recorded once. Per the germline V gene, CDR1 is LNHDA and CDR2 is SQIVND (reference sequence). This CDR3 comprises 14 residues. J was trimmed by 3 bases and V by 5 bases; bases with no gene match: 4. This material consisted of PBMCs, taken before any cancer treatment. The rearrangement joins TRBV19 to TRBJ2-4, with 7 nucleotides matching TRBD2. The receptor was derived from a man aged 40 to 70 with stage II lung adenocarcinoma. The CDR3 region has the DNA TGTGCCAGTAGTGGACCGGGGGGCAAAAACATTCAGTACTTC. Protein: CASSGPGGKNIQYF.